The clone carrying this T cell receptor (beta chain) has a count of ten or more. Its antigen remains unidentified. The data belong to a study of T cells in Graves' hyperthyroidism and ophthalmopathy. Whole-study results and caveats: Ophthalmopathy got predicted by the model a median around 6.6 months before its onset.

J gave up 0 bases and V 5 bases, and 10 bases lay outside the gene matches. The CDR3 has 16 residues. CDR1 is DFQATT and CDR2 is SNEGSKA in the germline V gene (reference sequence). RNA transcripts were the template for amplifying TCR beta CDR3 regions. A set of HTBI primers served as the primers for a first-round RT-PCR of the TCR CDR3. MiXCR, applied by TCRdb to the multiplex PCR reads, yields one record per CDR3 protein. The sample shows around 100,000 distinct CDR3 sequences, about 50% of them seen only once. In making diagnoses, clinical symptoms, serum thyroxine and TRAb, thyroid ultrasound and orbital computed tomography were all used.

This clonotype originated in a man aged 40-50 years with Graves' hyperthyroidism. V is TRBV20-1 and J is TRBJ2-3, with TRBD1 matching over 8 bases. The specimen was blood. Here the CDR3 reads CSAQRRAGGSTDTQYF. In DNA, the CDR3 is TGCAGTGCTCAGAGGCGGGCAGGGGGCAGCACAGATACGCAGTATTTT.